This T cell receptor (beta chain) came from a study of T cell responses to AZD1222 COVID-19 vaccine. Findings and limits, study-wide: Per reports, nearly half of all spike-specific TCRs target regions that are unmutated in variants.

Germline V lookup: CDR1 SQVTM, CDR2 ANQGSEA. Trimming took 3 bases from V and 5 from J; bases not matched to a gene: 0. The CDR3 is 11 residues long. Concerning this clone: Its antigen remains unidentified.

Clones were sequenced by immunoSEQ multiplex PCR, and TCRdb holds only the in-frame ones, with some missing. The sample has over 100,000 clones; roughly nine tenths are singletons. The chain combines TRBV29-1 with TRBJ2-7; TRBD1 aligns across 8 bases. The specimen comprised peripheral blood, sampled on day 0 of AZD1222 vaccination. This sequence originates from an adult in good health. The CDR3 DNA sequence: TGCAGCGTTGACAGGGGGCACGAGCAGTACTTC. This gives the protein CSVDRGHEQYF.